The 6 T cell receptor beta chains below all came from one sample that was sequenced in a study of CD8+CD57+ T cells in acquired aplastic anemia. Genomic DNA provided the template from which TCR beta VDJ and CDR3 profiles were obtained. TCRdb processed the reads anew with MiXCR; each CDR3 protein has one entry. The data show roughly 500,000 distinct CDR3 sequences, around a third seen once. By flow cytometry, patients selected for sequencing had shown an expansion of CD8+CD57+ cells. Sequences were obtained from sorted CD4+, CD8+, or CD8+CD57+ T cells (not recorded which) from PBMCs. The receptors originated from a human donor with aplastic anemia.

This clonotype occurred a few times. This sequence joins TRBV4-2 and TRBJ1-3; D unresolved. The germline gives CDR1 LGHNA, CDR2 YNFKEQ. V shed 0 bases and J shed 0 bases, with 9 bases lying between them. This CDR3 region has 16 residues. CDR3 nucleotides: TGTGCCAGCAGCCAAGAGGACGGCTTCTCTGGAAACACCATATATTTT. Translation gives CASSQEDGFSGNTIYF.

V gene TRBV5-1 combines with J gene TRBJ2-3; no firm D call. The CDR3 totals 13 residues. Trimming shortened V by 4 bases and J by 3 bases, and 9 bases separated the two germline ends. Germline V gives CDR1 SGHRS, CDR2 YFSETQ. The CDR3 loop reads CASSLLATDTQYF. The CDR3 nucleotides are TGCGCCAGCAGCCTCCTGGCTACAGATACGCAGTATTTT.

This CDR3 is CASSQGTGVKSEQYF. Here the CDR3 DNA reads TGCGCCAGCAGCCAAGGGACAGGGGTGAAAAGCGAGCAGTACTTC. This chain links TRBV4-1 with TRBJ2-7; TRBD1 matches at 9 bases. Looked up from germline, CDR1 is MGHRA and CDR2 is YSYEKL. V lost 1 base, J lost 6 bases, and 7 bases stayed unmatched. The CDR3 is 15 amino acids.

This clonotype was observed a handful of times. The DNA for the CDR3 is TGTGCCAGCAGCGCTCGATTCGGGGGGTTTGAGACCCAGTACTTC. This gives the protein CASSARFGGFETQYF. The gene calls are TRBV7-3 and TRBJ2-5; 7 positions agree with TRBD2. The CDR3 contains 15 residues. V dropped 5 bases and J dropped 5; count of bases not matched to a gene: 11. The germline V gene encodes CDR1 SGHTA and CDR2 FQGTGA.

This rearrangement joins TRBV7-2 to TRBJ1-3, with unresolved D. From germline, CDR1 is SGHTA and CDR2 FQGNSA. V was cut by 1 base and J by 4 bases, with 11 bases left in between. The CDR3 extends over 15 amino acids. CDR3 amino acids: CASSLGSGPGNTIYF. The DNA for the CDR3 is TGTGCCAGCAGCTTAGGTTCAGGTCCCGGAAACACCATATATTTT. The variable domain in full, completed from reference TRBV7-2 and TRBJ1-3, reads GAGVSQSPSNKVTEKGKDVELRCDPISGHTALYWYRQSLGQGLEFLIYFQGNSAPDKSGLPSDRFSAERTGGSVSTLTIQRTQQEDSAVYLCASSLGSGPGNTIYFGEGSWLTVV.

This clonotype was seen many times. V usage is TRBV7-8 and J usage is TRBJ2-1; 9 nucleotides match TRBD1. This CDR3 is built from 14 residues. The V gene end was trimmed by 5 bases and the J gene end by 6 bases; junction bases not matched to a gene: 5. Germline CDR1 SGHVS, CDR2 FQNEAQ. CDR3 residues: CASSQRDRANEQFF. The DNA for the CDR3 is TGTGCCAGCAGCCAGAGGGACAGGGCCAATGAGCAGTTCTTC.